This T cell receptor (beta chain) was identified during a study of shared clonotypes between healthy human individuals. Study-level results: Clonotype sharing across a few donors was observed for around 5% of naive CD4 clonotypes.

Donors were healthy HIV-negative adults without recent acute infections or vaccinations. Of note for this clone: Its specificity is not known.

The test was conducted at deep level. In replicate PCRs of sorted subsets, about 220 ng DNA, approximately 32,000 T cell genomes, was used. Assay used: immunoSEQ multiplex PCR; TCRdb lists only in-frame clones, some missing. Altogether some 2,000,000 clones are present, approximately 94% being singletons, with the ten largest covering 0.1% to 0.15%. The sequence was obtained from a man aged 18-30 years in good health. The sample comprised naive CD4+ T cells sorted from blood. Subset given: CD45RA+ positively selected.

CDR3 nucleotide sequence: TGTGCCAGCAGCTCCGGACCGGCGGCCCAGCATTTT. Translation: CASSSGPAAQHF. This rearrangement joins TRBV7-2 to TRBJ1-5, with D hard to call. The V gene's germline CDR1 is SGHTA and CDR2 FQGNSA. The CDR3 is made up of 12 amino acids. Trimming cost V 4 bases and J 11 bases, with 12 bases left between them.